This TCR beta chain was recorded in a study of response to subunit inactivated influenza vaccine. Study-wide findings and caveats: A suggestion made by the authors is that each seasonal influenza vaccination recruits few new T cells.

This clonotype has just a few counts. What it binds is unknown. Germline V CDR1 and CDR2: DFQATT, SNEGSKA (reference sequence). This CDR3 comprises 13 residues. V was shortened by 8 bases and J by 4 bases, with 17 bases between the two germline ends. One entry per CDR3 protein, called by TCRdb with MiXCR from the RT-PCR reads. The sample lists around 580,000 distinct CDR3 sequences, 13% to 15% occurring once. The specimen was PBMCs from blood, collected 12 days after vaccination. The V call is TRBV20-1, the J call TRBJ1-1; no clear D. The receptor was isolated from a man aged 50-59 years who received an inactivated influenza vaccine. The CDR3 sequence: CSRILFRGTEAFF. CDR3 DNA: TGCAGTCGCATCTTATTCCGGGGCACTGAAGCTTTCTTT.